Ten or more counts support the clone carrying this TCR beta chain. Its antigen is unknown. This record belongs to a study of identical twins. General study results and limits: Whereas memory repertoires showed no such difference, abundant cord blood beta clonotypes carried fewer insertions.

A universal primer site was added by template switching, and unique molecular identifiers were carried by the cDNA. TCRdb used MiXCR to reprocess the 5' RACE reads, holding one entry per CDR3 protein. The data contain approximately 690,000 distinct CDR3 sequences, 5.5% to 7.5% of them singletons. Germline CDR1 is MNHEY and CDR2 is SVGAGI. The CDR3 contains 15 residues. V was trimmed by 2 bases and J by 7 bases, leaving 18 bases between them. The chain links TRBV6-5 to TRBJ2-7, with D perhaps TRBD1 (6 bases). The TCR sequence derives from a young man in good health. Sequenced input: naive T cells sorted from blood. CDR3 in amino acids: CASSYGQQGTGEQYV. The CDR3 DNA is TGTGCCAGCAGTTACGGCCAACAGGGAACGGGTGAGCAGTACGTC.